These 14 T cell receptor beta chains share one sample of origin, sequenced in a study of HIV-infected children after antiretroviral therapy interruption. Unique molecular identifiers were included in an RNA-based 3' RACE TCR library. TCRdb itself ran the 3' RACE reads through MiXCR, one entry per CDR3 protein. The repertoire holds 40,000 to 50,000 distinct CDR3 sequences, 4.3% seen once, with approximately 0.7% in the top ten. Treatment meaning: PENTA 11 planned treatment interruption arm or continuous ART arm. The source was CD45RA+ CD4+ T cells from PBMCs, pooled from several time points, collected from a donor given antiretroviral therapy, either interrupted or continuous. This sample's subset: naive CD4+ CD45RA+ CD45RO- T cells. The source of these receptors is a pool of human donors with HIV.

By share, this clonotype counts as medium-sized. CDR3 bases: TGCGCCAGCAGTCATAACAGGGGCCCGTCATCCGGGGAGCTGTTTTTT. Its translation: CASSHNRGPSSGELFF. The chain is built from TRBV5-1 and TRBJ2-2; 7 bases align to TRBD1. The V gene's germline CDR1 is SGHRS and CDR2 YFSETQ. J was trimmed by 6 bases and V by 5 bases; bases with no gene match: 13. The CDR3 runs to 16 residues. The full variable domain, completed using reference TRBV5-1 and TRBJ2-2, is KAGVTQTPRYLIKTRGQQVTLSCSPISGHRSVSWYQQTPGQGLQFLFEYFSETQRNKGNFPGRFSGRQFSNSRSEMNVSTLELGDSALYLCASSHNRGPSSGELFFGEGSRLTVL.

The chain employs TRBV5-1 and TRBJ2-3; 7 bases fit TRBD1. The CDR3 loop spans 16 amino acids. Trimming cost V 0 bases and J 4 bases; bases outside gene matches: 8. From germline, CDR1 is SGHRS and CDR2 YFSETQ. The CDR3 reads CASSLAPTGQSDTQYF. The CDR3, as DNA: TGCGCCAGCAGCTTGGCGCCGACAGGGCAGTCAGATACGCAGTATTTT.

V gene TRBV30 combines with J gene TRBJ1-2, with 9 bases fitting TRBD1. Germline CDR1 and CDR2: GTSNPN and SVGIG (reference sequence). V trimming: 4 bases; J trimming: 6 bases; junction bases outside the gene matches: 3. The CDR3 runs 12 residues. For the CDR3, the DNA is TGTGCCTGGACCGACAGGGGGGATGGCTACACCTTC. Its protein is CAWTDRGDGYTF.

A few counts support this clonotype. The V gene is TRBV2, the J gene TRBJ2-5, with 12 nucleotides matching TRBD1. V shed 11 bases, J shed 6 bases, and the junction held 28 bases outside the gene matches. This CDR3 contains 20 residues. Germline V lookup: CDR1 SNHLY, CDR2 FYNNEI. CDR3 sequence reads: CACGGQTLWGQGAPQKTQYF. The CDR3 bases are TGTGCCTGCGGGGGACAAACATTGTGGGGACAGGGGGCGCCCCAGAAGACCCAGTACTTC.

There are many counts of this clonotype. The V call is TRBV11-2, the J call TRBJ2-3; 10 positions agree with TRBD2. V trimming: 3 bases; J trimming: 0 bases; junction bases outside the gene matches: 9. CDR3 length: 18 amino acids. Germline CDR1 and CDR2: SGHAT and FQNNGV. The CDR3 bases are TGTGCCAGCAGCTTCGGGATAAGCGGGGGGGCCAGCACAGATACGCAGTATTTT. Translation gives CASSFGISGGASTDTQYF.

This clonotype was recorded many times. This chain uses TRBV4-1 with TRBJ2-1, with 15 positions matching TRBD2. With 3 bases clipped from V and 0 bases from J, the junction kept 3 bases outside the gene matches. This CDR3 is 18 amino acids long. CDR1 is MGHRA, CDR2 YSYEKL, per germline. CDR3 protein: CASSQGTSGGSSYNEQFF. CDR3 sequence (DNA): TGCGCCAGCAGCCAGGGGACTAGCGGGGGGTCCTCCTACAATGAGCAGTTCTTC.

J is TRBJ2-7 and V is TRBV20-1; 10 nucleotides line up with TRBD1. The germline gives CDR1 DFQATT, CDR2 SNEGSKA (reference sequence). Trimming at V came to 6 bases and at J to 1 base, leaving 6 bases not matched to a gene. CDR3 length equals 14 residues. CDR3 in amino acids: CSARQGASSYEQYF. The CDR3 coding sequence is TGCAGTGCGAGACAGGGGGCGAGTTCCTACGAGCAGTACTTC.

This clonotype was found many times. This chain connects TRBV4-1 to TRBJ2-4; TRBD2 matches 16 bases. The germline gives CDR1 MGHRA, CDR2 YSYEKL. The junction had 4 bases not matched to a gene; V was cut back by 4 bases and J by 1 base. The CDR3 spans 18 residues. The CDR3 reads CASSLGLAGGRAKNIQYF. Written as DNA, the CDR3 is TGCGCCAGCAGCCTGGGACTAGCGGGGGGGCGCGCCAAAAACATTCAGTACTTC.

This clonotype came up many times. This sequence joins TRBV4-1 and TRBJ2-4; 8 bases are a match to TRBD1. Germline V lookup: CDR1 MGHRA, CDR2 YSYEKL. This CDR3 contains 13 residues. Trimming took 3 bases from V and 9 from J; bases not matched to a gene: 4. Here the CDR3 reads CASSQDRESIQYF. The CDR3 DNA sequence: TGCGCCAGCAGCCAGGACAGGGAAAGCATTCAGTACTTC.

V usage is TRBV12-3 or TRBV12-4 and J usage is TRBJ2-7; 9 bases map to TRBD1. This CDR3 spans 14 amino acids. After removal of 6 bases from V and 5 bases from J, the junction contained 8 bases not matched to a gene. The CDR3 region is CASSRQGVSDEQYF. The CDR3 region has the DNA TGTGCCAGCAGCAGACAGGGGGTTAGCGACGAGCAGTACTTC.

In this sample, this clonotype turned up many times. This chain uses TRBV20-1 with TRBJ1-1; a possible D gene is TRBD1 (6 bases). The CDR3 is made up of 13 amino acids. V lost 6 bases and J lost 3, with 14 bases in between. The V gene's germline CDR1 is DFQATT and CDR2 SNEGSKA (reference sequence). The CDR3 nucleotides are TGCAGTGCCACAGGGTACTCTTACACTGAAGCTTTCTTT. This gives the protein CSATGYSYTEAFF.

Here the CDR3 DNA reads TGTGCCAGCAGTACTCCCTCCGGTCCGGGGAGTAGAAATGAGCAGTTCTTC. Translated, it gives CASSTPSGPGSRNEQFF. This chain connects TRBV28 to TRBJ2-1; TRBD2 is a possible D gene (5 bases). The ends were cut back, 5 bases at V and 7 bases at J, with 24 bases in the middle. The CDR3 has 17 residues. Germline assignment: CDR1 MDHEN and CDR2 SYDVKM.

This clonotype occurred many times. This chain connects TRBV12-5 to TRBJ2-2; perhaps D is TRBD1 or TRBD2 (6 bases each). The germline V and J ends were trimmed by 4 bases and 1 base, with 13 bases remaining between them. Germline CDR1 and CDR2: LGHNT and FRNRAP. The length of the CDR3 is 16 residues. CDR3 protein: CASGSPGGGNTGELFF. The CDR3 nucleotides read TGTGCTAGTGGTTCCCCCGGAGGGGGGAACACCGGGGAGCTGTTTTTT.

This clonotype has ten or more counts. J is TRBJ2-3 and V is TRBV12-3 or TRBV12-4, with D unclear. V was cut by 1 base and J by 1 base, with 15 bases left in between. This CDR3 comprises 17 residues. Written as DNA, the CDR3 is TGTGCCAGCAGTTTAGGAAAGATGAGAAGAGGCACAGATACGCAGTATTTT. Residues: CASSLGKMRRGTDTQYF.